The rows below give T cell receptor beta chains drawn from one sample of a study of T cell repertoires in cytomegalovirus infection. TCRdb redid the calling of the reads with MiXCR, one entry per CDR3 protein. The sample includes around 450,000 distinct CDR3 sequences, about 33% of them seen just once. Material: PBMCs. Receptors originate from a human donor in good health (CMV status not recorded). Some clones in this sample may be carry-over from other donors' samples. CDR3s include the opening cysteine and the closing phenylalanine or tryptophan. Each record gives: J gene, V gene, CDR3 protein.

TRBJ2-7,TRBV5-1,CASSLAGGQGSYEQYF
TRBJ2-5,TRBV7-2,CASLYNLRETQYF
TRBJ2-7,TRBV7-2,CASSLGDGYEQYF
TRBJ2-2,TRBV12-5,CASAWGGGELFF
TRBJ2-2,TRBV7-8,CASSLVSGGTGELFF
TRBJ2-5,TRBV6-2/TRBV6-3,CASSRGTSPQETQYF
TRBJ1-2,TRBV4-1,CASSHESQAPYGYTF
TRBJ1-6,TRBV5-6,CASSQGHPRSSYNSPLHF
TRBJ1-2,TRBV20-1,CSALVPGDRGRGYGYTF
TRBJ2-6,TRBV4-3,CASSQEPGGSGANVLTF
TRBJ1-3,TRBV28,CATRAPRGSGNTIYF
TRBJ2-2,TRBV7-6,CASSLGPGELFF
TRBJ2-7,TRBV12-3/TRBV12-4,CASSLRASSYEQYF
TRBJ2-2,TRBV20-1,CSARDPASGGAAGELFF
TRBJ2-3,TRBV6-1,CASSPPGGPSTDTQYF
TRBJ2-5,TRBV11-2,CASSLWGAPKTQYF
TRBJ2-5,TRBV7-8,CASSWGLGAETQYF
TRBJ2-5,TRBV28,CASGGDQETQYF
TRBJ2-5,TRBV5-1,CASSLTGARETQYF
TRBJ1-1,TRBV2,CASSQVLAEAFF
TRBJ1-2,TRBV25-1,CASSARGNYGYTF
TRBJ1-2,TRBV5-6,CASSLWPAYGSTF
TRBJ2-5,TRBV24-1,CATSDWNGLQETQYF
TRBJ2-1,TRBV6-6,CASSYSRTSYANEQFF
TRBJ1-6,TRBV7-6,CASSQSSFPLHF
TRBJ1-6,TRBV7-8,CASSPLFRQGFADSPLHF
TRBJ1-4,TRBV4-1,CASSQHESATNEKLFF
TRBJ1-5,TRBV4-3,CASSQVAGFAQPQHF
TRBJ2-3,TRBV7-2,CASSPTGHSRDTQYF
TRBJ2-2,TRBV12-3/TRBV12-4,CASSLDDRQELFF
TRBJ2-2,TRBV14,CARSSQLAGDLFF
TRBJ1-2,TRBV28,CASSLGGAATSYGYTF
TRBJ2-2,TRBV27,CASSTRVSSTGELFF
TRBJ2-3,TRBV11-2,CASSPRGFVPTDTQYF
TRBJ2-4,TRBV15,CATSRDLGQSKNIQYF
TRBJ2-7,TRBV6-8,CASSRNRGNPYEQYF
TRBJ2-7,TRBV7-8,CASSPLGVEQYF
TRBJ1-1,TRBV5-4,CASSHDRGRGYTEAFF
TRBJ2-1,TRBV6-2/TRBV6-3,CASSFHPGTGTNEQFF
TRBJ2-4,TRBV11-2,CASSEGGPSLLGAKNIQYF
TRBJ2-3,TRBV24-1,CATSDRRGAGTDTQYF
TRBJ2-7,TRBV29-1,CSALKGNSYEQYF
TRBJ2-7,TRBV29-1,CSVGGLGLYEQYF